A selection of T cell receptor beta chains follows, all from one sample in a study of CD8 T cells in ankylosing spondylitis. Via MiXCR, TCRdb re-called the 5' RACE reads, giving one row per CDR3 protein. The table shows about 400,000 distinct CDR3 sequences, with 20% to 25% occurring only once. Sequencing used blood, either unsorted or a sorted T cell fraction (not recorded which). All receptors derive from a male donor with ankylosing spondylitis. The CDR3 runs from the conserved cysteine through the conserved F or W. Clone size is given for some rows only: seen once, a few or many times, or a class if the clone is expanded.

>17|few|TRBV9|TRBJ2-2
CASSVQTSGVRTGELFF
>15|NA|TRBV29-1|TRBJ2-7
CSVEVLGSGSDEQYF
>13|few|TRBV7-8|TRBJ2-5
CASSLGVEETQYF
>15|NA|TRBV7-9|TRBJ1-2
CASSLDPGQRYGYTF
>15|few|TRBV5-1|TRBJ2-1
CASSTDGLVANEQFF
>14|few|TRBV6-1|TRBJ1-1
CASSELGENTEAFF
>13|NA|TRBV24-1|TRBJ2-7
CATSRAGSYEQYF
>15|few|TRBV12-3/TRBV12-4|TRBJ2-3
CASSFVAGGADTQYF
>17|NA|TRBV12-3/TRBV12-4|TRBJ2-5
CASSRTRRSERGETQYF
>13|NA|TRBV3-1|TRBJ2-3
CASSQDRAGTQYF
>19|few|TRBV10-3|TRBJ2-3
CAISLPRRGAGESTDTQYF
>15|NA|TRBV20-1|TRBJ2-1
CSARDQRGYYNEQFF
>15|few|TRBV3-1|TRBJ2-3
CASSGGLAVTDTQYF
>13|few|TRBV13|TRBJ2-2
CASSHDYTGELFF
>14|NA|TRBV7-9|TRBJ2-7
CASPRVREAYEQYF
>13|NA|TRBV18|TRBJ2-7
CASSPDGSYEQYF
>16|NA|TRBV7-9|TRBJ2-7
CASSSVEFPKSYEQYF
>17|few|TRBV4-1|TRBJ2-1
CASSQDPSAGAYNEQFF
>14|many|TRBV20-1|TRBJ2-4
CSARDNLAKNIQYF
>15|NA|TRBV12-3/TRBV12-4|TRBJ2-2
CASSSGTGFVGELFF
>15|once|TRBV5-1|TRBJ2-1
CASSPPLQGADEQFF
>14|NA|TRBV7-3|TRBJ2-5
CASSLGASVETQYF
>15|many|TRBV18|TRBJ2-2
CASASDRDYTGELFF
>16|NA|TRBV5-1|TRBJ2-3
CASSPQLGGGTDTQYF
>12|many|TRBV5-1|TRBJ2-7
CASSWDGYEQYF
>13|NA|TRBV30|TRBJ1-2
CAWSVSLGSGYTF
>17|once|TRBV18|TRBJ2-5
CASSPGPQTGFSETQYF
>13|NA|TRBV10-3|TRBJ1-1
CAISPGQEGEAFF